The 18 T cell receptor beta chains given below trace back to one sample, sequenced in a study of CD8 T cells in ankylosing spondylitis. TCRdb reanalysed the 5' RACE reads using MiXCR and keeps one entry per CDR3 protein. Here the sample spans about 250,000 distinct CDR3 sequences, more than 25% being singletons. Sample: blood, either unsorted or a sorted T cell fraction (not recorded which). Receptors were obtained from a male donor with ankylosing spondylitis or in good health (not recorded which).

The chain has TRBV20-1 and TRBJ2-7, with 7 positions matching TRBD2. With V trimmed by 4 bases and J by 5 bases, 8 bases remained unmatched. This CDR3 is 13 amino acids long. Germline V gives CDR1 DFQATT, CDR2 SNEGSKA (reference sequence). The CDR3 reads CSAIERGGNEQYF. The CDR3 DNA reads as TGCAGTGCTATTGAGCGGGGAGGGAACGAGCAGTACTTC.

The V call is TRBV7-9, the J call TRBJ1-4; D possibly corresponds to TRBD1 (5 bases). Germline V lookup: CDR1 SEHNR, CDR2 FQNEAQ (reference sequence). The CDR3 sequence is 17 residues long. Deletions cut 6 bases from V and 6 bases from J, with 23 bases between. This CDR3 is CASRGPARGRYYEKLFF. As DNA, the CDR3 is TGTGCCAGCAGAGGCCCCGCGCGGGGGAGGTACTATGAAAAACTGTTTTTT. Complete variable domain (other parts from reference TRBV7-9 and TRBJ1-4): DTGVSQNPRHKITKRGQNVTFRCDPISEHNRLYWYRQTLGQGPEFLTYFQNEAQLEKSRLLSDRFSAERPKGSFSTLEIQRTEQGDSAMYLCASRGPARGRYYEKLFFGSGTQLSVL.

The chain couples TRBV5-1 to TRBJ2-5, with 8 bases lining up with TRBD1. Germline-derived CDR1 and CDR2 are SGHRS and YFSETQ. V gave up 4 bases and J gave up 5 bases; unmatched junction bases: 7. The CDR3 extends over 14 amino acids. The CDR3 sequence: CASSAPDRAETQYF. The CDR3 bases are TGCGCCAGCAGCGCCCCGGACAGGGCTGAGACCCAGTACTTC.

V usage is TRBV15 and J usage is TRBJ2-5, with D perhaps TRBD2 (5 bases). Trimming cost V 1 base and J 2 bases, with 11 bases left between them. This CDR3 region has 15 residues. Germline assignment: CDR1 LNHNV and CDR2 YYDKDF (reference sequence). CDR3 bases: TGTGCCACCAGCAGAGTTCACAGCGGTCAAGAGACCCAGTACTTC. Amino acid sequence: CATSRVHSGQETQYF.

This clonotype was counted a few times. CDR3 DNA: TGCGCCAGCAGCAACCCAGGGACGGCTCTTGAAGCTTTCTTT. Translation gives CASSNPGTALEAFF. The chain has TRBV5-1 and TRBJ1-1; D may be TRBD1 (5 bases). Looked up from germline, CDR1 is SGHRS and CDR2 is YFSETQ. The ends were cut back, 4 bases at V and 7 bases at J, with 17 bases in the middle. The CDR3 covers 14 residues.

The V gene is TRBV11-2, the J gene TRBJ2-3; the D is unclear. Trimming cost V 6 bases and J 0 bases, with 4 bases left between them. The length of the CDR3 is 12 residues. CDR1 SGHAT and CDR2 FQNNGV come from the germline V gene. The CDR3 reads CASRPSTDTQYF. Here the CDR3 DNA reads TGTGCCAGCAGACCGAGCACAGATACGCAGTATTTT.

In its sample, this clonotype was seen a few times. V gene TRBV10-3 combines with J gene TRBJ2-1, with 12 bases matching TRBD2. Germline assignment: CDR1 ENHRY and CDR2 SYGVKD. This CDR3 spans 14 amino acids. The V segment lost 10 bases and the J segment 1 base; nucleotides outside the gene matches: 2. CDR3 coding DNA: TGTGCCACCACTAGCGGGGGGTCCTACAATGAGCAGTTCTTC. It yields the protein CATTSGGSYNEQFF.

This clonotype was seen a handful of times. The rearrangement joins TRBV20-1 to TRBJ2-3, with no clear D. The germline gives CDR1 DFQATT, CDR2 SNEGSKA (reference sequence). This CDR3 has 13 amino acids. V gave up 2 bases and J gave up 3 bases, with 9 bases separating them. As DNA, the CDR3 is TGCAGTGCTAGATTCCCGGAGACAGATACGCAGTATTTT. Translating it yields CSARFPETDTQYF.

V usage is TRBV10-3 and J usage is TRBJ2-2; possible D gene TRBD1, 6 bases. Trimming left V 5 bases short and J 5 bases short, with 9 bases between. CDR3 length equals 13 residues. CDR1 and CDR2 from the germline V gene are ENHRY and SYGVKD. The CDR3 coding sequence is TGTGCCATCAGTCCAGGGGTGACCGGGGAGCTGTTTTTT. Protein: CAISPGVTGELFF.

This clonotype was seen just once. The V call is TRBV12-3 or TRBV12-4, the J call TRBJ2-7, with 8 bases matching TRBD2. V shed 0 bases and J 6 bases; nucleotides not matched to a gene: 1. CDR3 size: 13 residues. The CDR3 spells CASSLARGVEQYF. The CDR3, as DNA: TGTGCCAGCAGTTTAGCGCGGGGGGTCGAGCAGTACTTC.

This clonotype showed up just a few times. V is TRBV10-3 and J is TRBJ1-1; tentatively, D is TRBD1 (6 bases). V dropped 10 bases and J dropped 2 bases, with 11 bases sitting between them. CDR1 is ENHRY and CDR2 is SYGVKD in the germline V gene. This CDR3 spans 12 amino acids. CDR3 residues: CATRGQNTEAFF. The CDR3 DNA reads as TGTGCCACACGGGGGCAAAACACTGAAGCTTTCTTT.

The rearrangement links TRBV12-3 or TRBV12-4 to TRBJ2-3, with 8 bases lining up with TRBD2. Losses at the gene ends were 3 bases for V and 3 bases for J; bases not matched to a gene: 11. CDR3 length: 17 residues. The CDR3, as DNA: TGTGCCAGCAGTTTGGTCGGGGGGGCTTTTGAGACAGATACGCAGTATTTT. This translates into CASSLVGGAFETDTQYF.

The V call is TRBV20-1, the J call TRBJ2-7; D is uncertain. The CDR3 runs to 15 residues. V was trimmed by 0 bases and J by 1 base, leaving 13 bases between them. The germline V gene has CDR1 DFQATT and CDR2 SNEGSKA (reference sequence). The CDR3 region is CSARDLAESSYEQYF. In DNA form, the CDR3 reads TGCAGTGCTAGAGATCTGGCAGAATCATCCTACGAGCAGTACTTC.

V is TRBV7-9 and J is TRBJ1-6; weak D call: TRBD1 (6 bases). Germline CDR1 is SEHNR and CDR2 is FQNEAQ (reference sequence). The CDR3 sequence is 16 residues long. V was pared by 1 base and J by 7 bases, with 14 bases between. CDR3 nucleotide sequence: TGTGCCAGCAGCTTAGGGCGGCAGGGGCCCAATTCACCCCTCCACTTT. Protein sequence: CASSLGRQGPNSPLHF.

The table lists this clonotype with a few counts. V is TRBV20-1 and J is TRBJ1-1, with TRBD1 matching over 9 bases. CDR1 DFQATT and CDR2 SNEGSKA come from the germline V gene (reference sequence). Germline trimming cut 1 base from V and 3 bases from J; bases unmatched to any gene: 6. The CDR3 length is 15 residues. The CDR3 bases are TGCAGTGCTAGAGTCCGGGACAGGGTTTACACTGAAGCTTTCTTT. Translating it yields CSARVRDRVYTEAFF.

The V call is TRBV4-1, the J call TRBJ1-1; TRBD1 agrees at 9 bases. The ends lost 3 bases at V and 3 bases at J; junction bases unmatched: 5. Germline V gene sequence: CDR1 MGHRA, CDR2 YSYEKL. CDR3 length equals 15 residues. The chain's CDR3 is CASSHGQGPYTEAFF. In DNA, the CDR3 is TGCGCCAGCAGCCACGGACAGGGGCCCTACACTGAAGCTTTCTTT.

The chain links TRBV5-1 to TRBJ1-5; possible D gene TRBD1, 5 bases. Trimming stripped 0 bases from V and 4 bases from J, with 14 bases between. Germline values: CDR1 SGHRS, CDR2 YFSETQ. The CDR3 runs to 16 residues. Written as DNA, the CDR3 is TGCGCCAGCAGCTTGGAAGGGCAGGGTGGTAATCAGCCCCAGCATTTT. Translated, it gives CASSLEGQGGNQPQHF.

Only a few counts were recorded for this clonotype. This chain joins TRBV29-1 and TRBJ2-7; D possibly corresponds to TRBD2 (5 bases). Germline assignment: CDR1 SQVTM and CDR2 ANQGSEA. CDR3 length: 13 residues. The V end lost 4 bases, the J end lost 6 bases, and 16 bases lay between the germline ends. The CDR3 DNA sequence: TGCAGCGTTGTTGGTAGGGATGGACTCGAGCAGTACTTC. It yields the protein CSVVGRDGLEQYF.